This T cell receptor beta chain was identified during a study of Tregs in tolerant kidney transplant recipients. Study-wide points: Findings come from small patient numbers and require larger validation. The most relevant donor-specific Treg TCRbeta repertoire apparently came from expansion with activated donor B cells. Biological reproducibility was not directly addressed in this study.

Thawed PBMCs were FACS-sorted into unstimulated CD4+CD25+CD127- regulatory T cells, CD4+CD25- non-regulatory cells, CD4 and CD8 cells. TCRdb's table, derived via immunoSEQ multiplex PCR, lists solely in-frame clones and lacks some. The table records 200,000 to 300,000 clones, more than 65% of them present only once. For this clone: Its antigen is unknown.

The CDR3 loop spans 15 amino acids. Germline CDR1 is SEHNR and CDR2 is FQNEAQ (reference sequence). V was clipped by 2 bases and J by 2 bases, with 10 bases between them. J is TRBJ2-1 and V is TRBV7-9; D remains ambiguous. The receptor comes from a human donor in good health. Sequenced sample: CD4+ T cells from blood. CDR3: CASSLTAPTYNEQFF. Here the CDR3 DNA reads TGTGCCAGCAGCTTAACGGCCCCTACCTACAATGAGCAGTTCTTC.